This T cell receptor (beta chain) was profiled in a study of blood T cell repertoires in COVID-19. Study-level information: There were acute and convalescent COVID-19 samples, and they came from the United States, Italy and Spain. From T cells, B-cell-depleted T cells, or PBMCs came the material, which was cDNA or gDNA.

In the original analysis: Nucleated cell number was recorded as an estimate derived from reference gene primer amplification. The repertoire was sequenced with immunoSEQ multiplex PCR; TCRdb's copy has only in-frame clones and lacks some. From that table come the V and J calls and clone size; the DNA was used to work out D and trimming. The sample includes 150,000 to 200,000 clones, 75% to 90% of them seen just once. Among Cohort 3 donors, those recovered had two negative PCRs, clearance, or symptom resolution. Germline CDR1 reads SGDLS; CDR2 reads YYNGEE. V was clipped by 7 bases and J by 5 bases, with 20 bases between them. CDR3 length: 15 amino acids.

The sequence was obtained from a woman aged 55-70 years who had recovered from COVID-19. The V and J genes are TRBV9 and TRBJ2-3, with a possible D match to TRBD1 (7 bases). Sequencing input: PBMCs or T cells enriched from blood (not recorded which). The CDR3 DNA follows: TGTGCCAGCTCCTCAGGGGGGCCAATTGTAGATACGCAGTATTTT. It translates to CASSSGGPIVDTQYF.